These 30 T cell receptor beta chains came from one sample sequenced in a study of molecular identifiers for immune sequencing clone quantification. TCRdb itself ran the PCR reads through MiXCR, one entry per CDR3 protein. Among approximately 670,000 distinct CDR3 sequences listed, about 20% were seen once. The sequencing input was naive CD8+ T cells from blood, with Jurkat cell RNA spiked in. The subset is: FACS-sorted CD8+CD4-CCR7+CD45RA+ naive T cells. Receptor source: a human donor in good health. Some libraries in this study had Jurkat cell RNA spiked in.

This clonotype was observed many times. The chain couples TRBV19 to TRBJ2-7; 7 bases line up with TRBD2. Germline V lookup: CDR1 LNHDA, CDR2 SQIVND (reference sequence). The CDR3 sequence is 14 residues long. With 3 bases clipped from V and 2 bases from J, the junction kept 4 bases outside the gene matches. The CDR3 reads CASSIGGGTYEQYF. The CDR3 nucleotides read TGTGCCAGTAGTATCGGCGGGGGAACCTACGAGCAGTACTTC.

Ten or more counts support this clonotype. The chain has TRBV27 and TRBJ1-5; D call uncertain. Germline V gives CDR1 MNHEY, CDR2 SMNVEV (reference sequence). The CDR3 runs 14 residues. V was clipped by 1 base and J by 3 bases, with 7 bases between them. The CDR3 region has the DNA TGTGCCAGCAGTTTATACCCGCTCAATCAGCCCCAGCATTTT. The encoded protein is CASSLYPLNQPQHF.

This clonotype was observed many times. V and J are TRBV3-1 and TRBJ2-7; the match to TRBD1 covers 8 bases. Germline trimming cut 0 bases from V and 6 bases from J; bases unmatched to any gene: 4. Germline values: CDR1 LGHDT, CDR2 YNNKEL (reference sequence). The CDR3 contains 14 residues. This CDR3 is CASSQDRQGPEQYF. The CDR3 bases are TGTGCCAGCAGCCAAGACCGACAGGGGCCCGAGCAGTACTTC.

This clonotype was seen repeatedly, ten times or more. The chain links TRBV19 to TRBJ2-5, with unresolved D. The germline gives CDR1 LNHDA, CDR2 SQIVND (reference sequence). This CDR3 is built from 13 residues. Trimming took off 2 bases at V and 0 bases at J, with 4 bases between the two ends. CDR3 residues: CASSIIDQETQYF. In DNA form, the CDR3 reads TGTGCCAGTAGTATAATCGACCAAGAGACCCAGTACTTC.

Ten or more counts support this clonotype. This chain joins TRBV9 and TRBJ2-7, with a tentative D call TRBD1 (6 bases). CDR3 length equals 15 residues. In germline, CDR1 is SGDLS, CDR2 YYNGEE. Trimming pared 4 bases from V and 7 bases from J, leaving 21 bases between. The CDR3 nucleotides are TGTGCCAGCAGCACCCCATACACAGGGACGAGTGAGCAGTACTTC. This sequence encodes CASSTPYTGTSEQYF.

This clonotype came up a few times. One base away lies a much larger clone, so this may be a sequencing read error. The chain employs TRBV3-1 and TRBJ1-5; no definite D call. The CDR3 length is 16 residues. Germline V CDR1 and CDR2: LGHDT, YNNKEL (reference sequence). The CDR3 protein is CAGSQGPDTSNQPQHF. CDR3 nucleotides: TGTGCCGGCAGCCAAGGACCAGATACTAGCAATCAGCCCCAGCATTTT.

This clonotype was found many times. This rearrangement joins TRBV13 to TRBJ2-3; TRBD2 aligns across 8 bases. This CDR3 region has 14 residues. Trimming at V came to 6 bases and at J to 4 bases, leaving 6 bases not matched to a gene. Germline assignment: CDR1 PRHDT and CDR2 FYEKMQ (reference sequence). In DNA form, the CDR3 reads TGTGCCAGCAGACGTAGCGGGATCGCAGATACGCAGTATTTT. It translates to CASRRSGIADTQYF.

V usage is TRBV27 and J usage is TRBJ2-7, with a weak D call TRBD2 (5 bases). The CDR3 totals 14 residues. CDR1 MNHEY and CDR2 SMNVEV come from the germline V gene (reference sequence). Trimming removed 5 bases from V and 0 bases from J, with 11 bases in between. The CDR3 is CASSLSASSYEQYF. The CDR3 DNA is TGTGCCAGCAGTCTTAGCGCTAGCTCCTACGAGCAGTACTTC.

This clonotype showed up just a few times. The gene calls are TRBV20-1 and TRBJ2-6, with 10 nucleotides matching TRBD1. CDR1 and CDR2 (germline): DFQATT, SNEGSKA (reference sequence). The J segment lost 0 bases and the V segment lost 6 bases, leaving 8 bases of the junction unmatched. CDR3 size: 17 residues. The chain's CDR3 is CSANRDRGISGANVLTF. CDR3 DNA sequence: TGCAGTGCAAACCGGGACAGGGGAATCTCTGGGGCCAACGTCCTGACTTTC.

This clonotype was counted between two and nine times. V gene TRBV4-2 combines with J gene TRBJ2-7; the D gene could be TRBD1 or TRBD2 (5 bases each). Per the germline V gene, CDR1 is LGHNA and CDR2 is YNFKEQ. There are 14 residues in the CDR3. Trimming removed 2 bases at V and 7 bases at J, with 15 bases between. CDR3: CASSQIGTPGEQYF. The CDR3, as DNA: TGTGCCAGCAGCCAAATAGGGACCCCGGGGGAGCAGTACTTC.

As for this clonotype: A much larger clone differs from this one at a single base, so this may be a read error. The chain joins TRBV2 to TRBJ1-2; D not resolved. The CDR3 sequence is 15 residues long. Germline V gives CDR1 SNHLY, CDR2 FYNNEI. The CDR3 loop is CASSEALRVNHGYTF. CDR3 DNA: TGTGCCAGCAGTGAAGCGCTGCGGGTTAACCATGGCTACACCTTC.

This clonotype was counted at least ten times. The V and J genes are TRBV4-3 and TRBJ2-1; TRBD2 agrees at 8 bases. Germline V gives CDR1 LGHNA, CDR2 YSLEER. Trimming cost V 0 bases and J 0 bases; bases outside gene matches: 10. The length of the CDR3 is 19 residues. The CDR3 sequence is CASSQEVAGSFSSYNEQFF. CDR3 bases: TGCGCCAGCAGCCAAGAGGTAGCGGGAAGCTTTAGCTCCTACAATGAGCAGTTCTTC.

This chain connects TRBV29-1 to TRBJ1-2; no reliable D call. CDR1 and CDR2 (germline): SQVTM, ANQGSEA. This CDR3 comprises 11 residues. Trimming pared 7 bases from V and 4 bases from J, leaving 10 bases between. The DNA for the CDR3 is TGCAGCGCCTCCTTTCTCTATGGCTACACCTTC. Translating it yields CSASFLYGYTF.

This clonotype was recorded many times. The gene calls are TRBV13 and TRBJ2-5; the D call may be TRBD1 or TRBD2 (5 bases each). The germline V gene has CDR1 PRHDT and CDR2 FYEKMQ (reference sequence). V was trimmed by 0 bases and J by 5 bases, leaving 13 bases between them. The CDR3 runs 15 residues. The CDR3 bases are TGTGCCAGCAGCTTAGGTGTTTCGGGGCACGAGACCCAGTACTTC. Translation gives CASSLGVSGHETQYF.

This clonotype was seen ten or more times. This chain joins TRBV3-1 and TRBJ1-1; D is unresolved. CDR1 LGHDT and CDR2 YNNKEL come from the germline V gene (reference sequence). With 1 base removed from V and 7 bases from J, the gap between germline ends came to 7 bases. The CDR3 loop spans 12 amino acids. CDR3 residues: CASSQASLEAFF. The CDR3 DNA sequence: TGTGCCAGCAGCCAAGCAAGTCTTGAAGCTTTCTTT. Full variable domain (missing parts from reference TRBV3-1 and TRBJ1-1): DTAVSQTPKYLVTQMGNDKSIKCEQNLGHDTMYWYKQDSKKFLKIMFSYNNKELIINETVPNRFSPKSPDKAHLNLHINSLELGDSAVYFCASSQASLEAFFGQGTRLTVV.

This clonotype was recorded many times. The DNA of the CDR3 is TGTGCCAGCAGCTTGGCCCTGATAGGGAAAACTGAAGCTTTCTTT. Encoded protein: CASSLALIGKTEAFF. The chain combines TRBV7-9 with TRBJ1-1; D unresolved. Per the germline V gene, CDR1 is SEHNR and CDR2 is FQNEAQ (reference sequence). The V gene lost 3 bases and the J gene lost 5 bases, with 16 bases spanning the gap. The CDR3 spans 15 residues.

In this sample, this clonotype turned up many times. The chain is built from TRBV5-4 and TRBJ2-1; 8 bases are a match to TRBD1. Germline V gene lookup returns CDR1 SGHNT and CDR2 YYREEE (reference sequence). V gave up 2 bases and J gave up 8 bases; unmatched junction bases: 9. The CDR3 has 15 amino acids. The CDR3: CASSFRGPVGDEQFF. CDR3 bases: TGTGCCAGCAGCTTCAGGGGGCCGGTTGGGGATGAGCAGTTCTTC. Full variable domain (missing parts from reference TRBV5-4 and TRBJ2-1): ETGVTQSPTHLIKTRGQQVTLRCSSQSGHNTVSWYQQALGQGPQFIFQYYREEENGRGNFPPRFSGLQFPNYSSELNVNALELDDSALYLCASSFRGPVGDEQFFGPGTRLTVL.

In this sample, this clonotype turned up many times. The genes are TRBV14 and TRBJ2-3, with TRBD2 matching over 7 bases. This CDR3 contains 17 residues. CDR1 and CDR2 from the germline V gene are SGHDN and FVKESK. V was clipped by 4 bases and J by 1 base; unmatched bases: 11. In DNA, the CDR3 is TGTGCCAGCAGCCGACGTAACCGGGACTACCGCACAGATACGCAGTATTTT. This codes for CASSRRNRDYRTDTQYF.

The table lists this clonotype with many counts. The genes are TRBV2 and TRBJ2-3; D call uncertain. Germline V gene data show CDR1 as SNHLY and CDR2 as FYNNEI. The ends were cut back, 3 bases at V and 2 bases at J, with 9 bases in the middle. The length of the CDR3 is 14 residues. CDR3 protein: CASSEVGPTDTQYF. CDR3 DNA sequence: TGTGCCAGCAGTGAGGTAGGGCCCACAGATACGCAGTATTTT.

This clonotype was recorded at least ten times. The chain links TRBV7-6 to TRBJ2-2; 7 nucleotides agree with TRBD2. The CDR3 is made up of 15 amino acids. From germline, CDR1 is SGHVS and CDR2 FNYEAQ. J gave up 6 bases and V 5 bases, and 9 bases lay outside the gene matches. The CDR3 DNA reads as TGTGCCAGCAGCCCCCTGGCGGGAGCGGCCGGGGAGCTGTTTTTT. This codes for CASSPLAGAAGELFF.

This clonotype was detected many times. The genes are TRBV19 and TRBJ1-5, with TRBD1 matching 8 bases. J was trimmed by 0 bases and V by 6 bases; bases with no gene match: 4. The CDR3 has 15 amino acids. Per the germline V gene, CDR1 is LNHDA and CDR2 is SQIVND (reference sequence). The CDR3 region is CASSPTGGSNQPQHF. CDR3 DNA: TGTGCCAGTAGCCCAACAGGGGGTAGCAATCAGCCCCAGCATTTT.

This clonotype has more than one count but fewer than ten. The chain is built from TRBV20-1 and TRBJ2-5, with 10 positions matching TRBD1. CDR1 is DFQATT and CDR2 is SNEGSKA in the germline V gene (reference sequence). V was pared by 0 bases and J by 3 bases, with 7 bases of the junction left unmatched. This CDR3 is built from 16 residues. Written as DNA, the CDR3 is TGCAGTGCTAGAGAGACCGCGACAGGGGGCAAAGAGACCCAGTACTTC. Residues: CSARETATGGKETQYF.

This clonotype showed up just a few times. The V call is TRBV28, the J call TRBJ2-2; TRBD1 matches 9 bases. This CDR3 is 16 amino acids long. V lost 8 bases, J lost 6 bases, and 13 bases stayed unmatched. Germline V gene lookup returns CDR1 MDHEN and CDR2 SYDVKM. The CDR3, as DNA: TGTGCCAGCCGACTCCCACGGACAGGGGCGTCCGGGGAGCTGTTTTTT. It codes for CASRLPRTGASGELFF.

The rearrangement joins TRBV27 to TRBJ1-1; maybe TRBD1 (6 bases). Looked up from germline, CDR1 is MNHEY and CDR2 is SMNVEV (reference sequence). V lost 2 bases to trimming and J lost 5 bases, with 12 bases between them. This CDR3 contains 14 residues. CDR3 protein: CASSLQGLTTEAFF. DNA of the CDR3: TGTGCCAGCAGTTTACAGGGGCTGACGACTGAAGCTTTCTTT.

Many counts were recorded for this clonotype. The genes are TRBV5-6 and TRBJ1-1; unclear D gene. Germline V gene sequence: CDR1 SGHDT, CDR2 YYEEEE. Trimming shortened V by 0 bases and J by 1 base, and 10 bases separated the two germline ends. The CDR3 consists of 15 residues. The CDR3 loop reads CASSLVRAPNTEAFF. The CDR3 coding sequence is TGTGCCAGCAGCTTGGTAAGGGCCCCGAACACTGAAGCTTTCTTT.

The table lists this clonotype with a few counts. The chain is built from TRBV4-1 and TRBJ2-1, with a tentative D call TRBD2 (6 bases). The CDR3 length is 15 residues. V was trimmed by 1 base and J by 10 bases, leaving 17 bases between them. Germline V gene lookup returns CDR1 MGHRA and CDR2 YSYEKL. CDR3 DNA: TGCGCCAGCAGCCAAGTGCGGGGCCTAAGTGACGAGCAGTTCTTC. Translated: CASSQVRGLSDEQFF.

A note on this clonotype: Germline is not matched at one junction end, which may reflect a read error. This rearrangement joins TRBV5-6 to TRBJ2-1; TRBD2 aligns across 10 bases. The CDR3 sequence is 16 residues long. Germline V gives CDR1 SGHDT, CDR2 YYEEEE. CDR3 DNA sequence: TGTGCCAGCAGCGGCCGGACTAGCGGAGCTCACAATGGGCAGTTCTTC. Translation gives CASSGRTSGAHNGQFF.

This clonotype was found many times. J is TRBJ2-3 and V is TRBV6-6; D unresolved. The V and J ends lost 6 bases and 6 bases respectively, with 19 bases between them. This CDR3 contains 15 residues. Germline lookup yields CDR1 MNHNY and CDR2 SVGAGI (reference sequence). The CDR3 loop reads CASSSPHMEVDTQYF. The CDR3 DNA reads TGTGCCAGCAGCTCCCCTCACATGGAAGTTGATACGCAGTATTTT.

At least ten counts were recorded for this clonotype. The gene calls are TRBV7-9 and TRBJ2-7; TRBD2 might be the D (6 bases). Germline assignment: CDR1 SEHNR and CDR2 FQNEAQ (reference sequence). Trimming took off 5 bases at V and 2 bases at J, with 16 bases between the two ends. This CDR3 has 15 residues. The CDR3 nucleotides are TGTGCCAGCAGCGGGCGGACGGGAGCCGCCTACGAGCAGTACTTC. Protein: CASSGRTGAAYEQYF.

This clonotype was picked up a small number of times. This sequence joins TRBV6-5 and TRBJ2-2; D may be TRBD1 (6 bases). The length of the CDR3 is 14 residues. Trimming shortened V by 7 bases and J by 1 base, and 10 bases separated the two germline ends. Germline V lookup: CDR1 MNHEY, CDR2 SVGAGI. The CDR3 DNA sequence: TGTGCCAGCACCCACAGGGAGAACACCGGGGAGCTGTTTTTT. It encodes CASTHRENTGELFF.